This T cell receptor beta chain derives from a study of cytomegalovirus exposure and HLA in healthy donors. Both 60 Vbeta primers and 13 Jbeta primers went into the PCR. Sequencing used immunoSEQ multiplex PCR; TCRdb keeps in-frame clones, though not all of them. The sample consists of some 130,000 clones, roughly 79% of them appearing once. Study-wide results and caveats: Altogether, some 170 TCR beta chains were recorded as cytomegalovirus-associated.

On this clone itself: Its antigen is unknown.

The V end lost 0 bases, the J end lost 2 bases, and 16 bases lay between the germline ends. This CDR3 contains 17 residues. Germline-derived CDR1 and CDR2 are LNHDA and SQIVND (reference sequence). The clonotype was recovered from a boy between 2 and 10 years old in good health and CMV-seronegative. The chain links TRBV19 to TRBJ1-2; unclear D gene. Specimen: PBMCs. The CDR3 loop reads CASSIDRVGRSNYGYTF. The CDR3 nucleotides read TGTGCCAGTAGTATAGATCGGGTTGGCCGATCCAACTATGGCTACACCTTC.